This T cell receptor (beta chain) was retrieved from a study of cytomegalovirus exposure and HLA in healthy donors. Study-wide context: Among some 400 genotyped donors, around 80% fell in the Caucasian-associated ancestry cluster. Study-level results: A later analysis linked a missense DCLRE1C variant to TCR beta V- and J-gene trimming. In a later analysis, most CMV-associated TCR beta chains appeared HLA-restricted.

The CDR3 has 15 residues. Germline values: CDR1 MRHNA, CDR2 SNTAGT. J was trimmed by 4 bases and V by 0 bases; bases with no gene match: 2. For this clone: Its antigen is undetermined. Other DNA sequences from this sample encode an identical CDR3 as well.

60 Vbeta and 13 Jbeta primers were used in PCR. Assay used: immunoSEQ multiplex PCR; TCRdb lists only in-frame clones, some missing. The sample shows some 160,000 clones, roughly 84% of them seen only once. The chain has TRBV6-4 and TRBJ2-3; 9 positions match TRBD1. The source material was PBMCs. The TCR was taken from a woman aged 18-29 years in good health and CMV-seronegative. CDR3 sequence: CASSDSTGGPDTQYF. CDR3 nucleotides: TGTGCCAGCAGTGACTCGACAGGGGGTCCAGATACGCAGTATTTT.